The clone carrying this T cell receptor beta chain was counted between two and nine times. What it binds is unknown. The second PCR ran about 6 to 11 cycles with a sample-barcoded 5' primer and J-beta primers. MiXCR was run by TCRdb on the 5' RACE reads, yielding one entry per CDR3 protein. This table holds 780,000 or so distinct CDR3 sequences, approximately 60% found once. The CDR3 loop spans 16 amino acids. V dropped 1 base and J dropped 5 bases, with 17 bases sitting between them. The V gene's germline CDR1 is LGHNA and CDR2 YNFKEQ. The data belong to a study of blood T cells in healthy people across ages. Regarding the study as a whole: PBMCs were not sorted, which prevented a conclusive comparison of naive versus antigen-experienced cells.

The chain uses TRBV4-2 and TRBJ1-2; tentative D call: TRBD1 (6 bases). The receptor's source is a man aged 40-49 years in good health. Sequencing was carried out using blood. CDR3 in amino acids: CASSQGWRGREYGYTF. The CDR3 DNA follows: TGTGCCAGCAGCCAAGGGTGGCGGGGGCGCGAATATGGCTACACCTTC.